This paragraph reports one TCR beta chain. V was trimmed by 6 bases and J by 8 bases, leaving 19 bases between them. Per germline, CDR1 MDHEN and CDR2 SYDVKM. The CDR3 runs 14 residues. Amplification used 60 Vbeta primers and 13 Jbeta primers. Only in-frame clones appear in the TCRdb table, and some are missing; sequencing was by immunoSEQ multiplex PCR. The table includes some 160,000 clones, 82% detected once. This entry comes from a study of cytomegalovirus exposure and HLA in healthy donors. Sequencing used PBMCs. The clonotype was recovered from a woman in her forties or fifties in good health and CMV-seronegative. The gene calls are TRBV28 and TRBJ1-2; the D gene is possibly TRBD1 (6 bases). DNA for the CDR3: TGTGCCAGCAGCAGGGGCCTAGGGGGTAGGGGCTACACCTTC. Translation gives CASSRGLGGRGYTF.